Below are 20 T cell receptor beta chains sequenced from a single sample in a study of siplizumab effects on memory and regulatory T cells. The repertoire was sequenced with immunoSEQ multiplex PCR; TCRdb's copy has only in-frame clones and lacks some. This sample has about 99,000 clones, with nearly 95% found just once. The sequenced material came from Tregs sorted from blood. Every receptor here comes from a human donor in good health.

The chain links TRBV4-1 to TRBJ2-2, with D hard to call. The CDR3 has 13 residues. Germline V gene sequence: CDR1 MGHRA, CDR2 YSYEKL. V lost 2 bases and J lost 4, with 5 bases in between. This CDR3 reads CASSQTITGELFF. CDR3 DNA: TGCGCCAGCAGCCAAACGATCACCGGGGAGCTGTTTTTT.

V and J are TRBV7-2 and TRBJ1-1, with 7 bases aligning to TRBD1. With 6 bases clipped from V and 1 base from J, the junction kept 2 bases outside the gene matches. The germline V gene has CDR1 SGHTA and CDR2 FQGNSA. CDR3 size: 13 residues. CDR3 amino acids: CASSPGGNTEAFF. The CDR3 DNA reads TGTGCCAGCAGTCCAGGGGGGAACACTGAAGCTTTCTTT.

This clone was observed once. The V and J genes are TRBV4-1 and TRBJ2-5; D not resolved. V shed 2 bases and J shed 2 bases, with 15 bases lying between them. The CDR3 totals 16 residues. Germline CDR1 and CDR2: MGHRA and YSYEKL. The CDR3 sequence is CASSQLVVALQETQYF. The CDR3 DNA reads as TGCGCCAGCAGCCAACTCGTCGTGGCCCTTCAAGAGACCCAGTACTTC.

The rearrangement uses TRBV21-1 and TRBJ1-2; TRBD1 is taken as the D call from the table, unchecked against the DNA. TRBV21-1 is recorded as a pseudogene. This CDR3 contains 16 residues. CDR3 residues: CASSKIPPGVGYGYTF. The CDR3 bases are TGTGCCAGCAGCAAAATCCCCCCAGGGGTGGGCTATGGCTACACCTTC.

This clone was detected only once. The chain links TRBV9 to TRBJ1-1; D is unclear. Between the trimmed V and J ends, which lost 0 bases and 4 bases, there was a span of 10 bases. The CDR3 totals 14 residues. Germline V gene data show CDR1 as SGDLS and CDR2 as YYNGEE. The CDR3 nucleotides are TGTGCCAGCAGCGTAGTAGTTAGGGCCACTGAAGCTTTCTTT. This encodes CASSVVVRATEAFF.

The chain recombines TRBV11-3 with TRBJ2-1, with D uncertain. This CDR3 contains 13 residues. V was pared by 0 bases and J by 10 bases, with 10 bases between. Germline-derived CDR1 and CDR2 are SGHNT and YENEEA. The CDR3 coding sequence is TGTGCCAGCAGCTTAGATAGAAGGGCCGAGCAGTTCTTC. Protein sequence: CASSLDRRAEQFF.

This chain uses TRBV4-1 with TRBJ2-7; tentatively, D is TRBD1 (6 bases). The CDR3 contains 15 residues. The V gene's germline CDR1 is MGHRA and CDR2 YSYEKL. Trimming cost V 5 bases and J 2 bases, with 16 bases left between them. In nucleotides, the CDR3 is TGCGCCAGCAGCTCCGCCTACAGGGTTCCCTACGAGCAGTACTTC. Its protein is CASSSAYRVPYEQYF.

In DNA, the CDR3 is TGTGCCAGCAGTCCTTGGACAGTCAACTACGAGCAGTACTTC. As protein: CASSPWTVNYEQYF. The J gene is TRBJ2-7, the V gene TRBV2, with D possibly matching TRBD1 (6 bases). The V gene lost 5 bases and the J gene lost 3 bases, with 14 bases spanning the gap. Germline loops: CDR1 SNHLY, CDR2 FYNNEI. The CDR3 runs to 14 residues.

Here the CDR3 DNA reads TGTGCCAGTAGAGTAGGGGCACAATATAATCAGCCCCAGCATTTT. It yields the protein CASRVGAQYNQPQHF. The chain has TRBV19 and TRBJ1-5, with a possible D match to TRBD1 (5 bases). The germline V and J ends were trimmed by 6 bases and 4 bases, with 16 bases remaining between them. The germline CDR1 and CDR2 sequences are LNHDA and SQIVND (reference sequence). CDR3 size: 15 residues.

V and J are TRBV19 and TRBJ2-1; perhaps TRBD1 as D (5 bases). Germline-derived CDR1 and CDR2 are LNHDA and SQIVND (reference sequence). V lost 4 bases to trimming and J lost 4 bases, with 8 bases between them. The CDR3 runs 13 residues. The CDR3 bases are TGTGCCAGTAGTAGGACACCTTACAATGAGCAGTTCTTC. Translation gives CASSRTPYNEQFF.

The genes are TRBV9 and TRBJ2-1; 12 bases are shared with TRBD2. The CDR3 has 21 residues. V was pared by 0 bases and J by 4 bases, with 17 bases of the junction left unmatched. Germline V CDR1 and CDR2: SGDLS, YYNGEE. This CDR3 reads CASSVAPLLAGGPHSYNEQFF. CDR3 nucleotide sequence: TGTGCCAGCAGCGTAGCCCCTTTACTAGCGGGGGGCCCCCATTCATACAATGAGCAGTTCTTC.

V usage is TRBV6-1 and J usage is TRBJ1-5, with D tentatively TRBD1 (5 bases). CDR3 length equals 15 residues. The V end lost 5 bases, the J end lost 2 bases, and 13 bases lay between the germline ends. CDR1 and CDR2 from the germline V gene are MNHNS and SASEGT. This chain's CDR3 is CASSLGGWGNQPQHF. CDR3 in DNA: TGTGCCAGCAGTTTGGGGGGTTGGGGCAATCAGCCCCAGCATTTT.

The rearrangement joins TRBV18 to TRBJ1-3; 8 bases line up with TRBD1. Germline V gives CDR1 KGHSH, CDR2 LQKENI. The J segment lost 2 bases and the V segment lost 0 bases, leaving 0 bases of the junction unmatched. The CDR3 loop spans 15 amino acids. CDR3 nucleotides: TGTGCCAGCTCACCACCGACAGGGGCTGGAAACACCATATATTTT. Amino acid sequence: CASSPPTGAGNTIYF.

This chain joins TRBV5-6 and TRBJ2-5; TRBD2 agrees at 12 bases. Trimming removed 5 bases from V and 5 bases from J; junction bases left unmatched: 7. This CDR3 is 15 amino acids long. Germline V gene lookup returns CDR1 SGHDT and CDR2 YYEEEE. CDR3 in DNA: TGTGCCAGCAGTTCGACTAGCGGGGGCGGGGAGACCCAGTACTTC. It codes for CASSSTSGGGETQYF.

V and J are TRBV19 and TRBJ2-5, with D unclear. The germline V gene has CDR1 LNHDA and CDR2 SQIVND (reference sequence). Trimming removed 3 bases from V and 5 bases from J, with 10 bases in between. There are 13 residues in the CDR3. The CDR3 DNA follows: TGTGCCAGTAGTATGGTCACCAGTGAGACCCAGTACTTC. Protein product: CASSMVTSETQYF. The complete variable domain, with remaining parts taken from reference TRBV19 and TRBJ2-5, reads DGGITQSPKYLFRKEGQNVTLSCEQNLNHDAMYWYRQDPGQGLRLIYYSQIVNDFQKGDIAEGYSVSREKKESFPLTVTSAQKNPTAFYLCASSMVTSETQYFGPGTRLLVL.

The chain couples TRBV14 to TRBJ1-2; D unresolved. The CDR3 consists of 13 residues. In germline, CDR1 is SGHDN, CDR2 FVKESK. V was pared by 0 bases and J by 5 bases, with 7 bases between. In nucleotides, the CDR3 is TGTGCCAGCAGCCAAGATCGGACGTATGGCTACACCTTC. Amino acid sequence: CASSQDRTYGYTF.

The chain combines TRBV21-1 with TRBJ1-6. TRBV21-1 has pseudogene status. CDR3 length: 17 amino acids. CDR3: CASIPSGGGINNSPLHF. CDR3 nucleotides: TGTGCCAGCATCCCATCTGGGGGGGGGATTAATAATTCACCCCTCCACTTT.

The chain couples TRBV4-3 to TRBJ2-5, with D perhaps being TRBD1 or TRBD2 (5 bases each). Trimming stripped 0 bases from V and 4 bases from J, with 9 bases between. The germline V gene has CDR1 LGHNA and CDR2 YSLEER. There are 14 residues in the CDR3. The CDR3 protein is CASSQDYGTETQYF. In nucleotides, the CDR3 is TGCGCCAGCAGCCAAGATTATGGGACAGAGACCCAGTACTTC.

The CDR3: CAISETGGRSYEQYF. As DNA, the CDR3 is TGTGCCATCAGTGAGACAGGTGGTAGGTCCTACGAGCAGTACTTC. This chain connects TRBV10-3 to TRBJ2-7, with D possibly TRBD1 on 5 matching bases. Trimming left V 2 bases short and J 1 base short, with 12 bases between. The CDR3 totals 15 residues. Germline CDR1 is ENHRY and CDR2 is SYGVKD.

This clone occurred once. This chain joins TRBV2 and TRBJ1-3; D call uncertain. The germline V gene has CDR1 SNHLY and CDR2 FYNNEI. This CDR3 spans 16 amino acids. Between the trimmed V and J ends, which lost 11 bases and 2 bases, there was a span of 22 bases. CDR3 loop: CASEDGVPPPGNTIYF. CDR3 nucleotide sequence: TGTGCCTCGGAGGACGGGGTCCCACCCCCTGGAAACACCATATATTTT.